This T cell receptor beta chain was documented in a study of CD8+ T cells in alopecia areata. The V end was cut by 2 bases, the J end by 0 bases, with 11 bases between. CDR3 length: 16 residues. The germline gives CDR1 MGHRA, CDR2 YSYEKL. Sorted populations comprised CD4+ and CD8+ T cells obtained from PBMCs. Regarding the study as a whole: With patients, TCR sharing proved less clear than in mice, a difference possibly related to HLA. It was lesional scalp, especially alopecia totalis/universalis, that showed higher clonality than normal scalp.

This clone has more than one count but fewer than ten. What it recognizes is unknown. It was cDNA, reverse transcribed from extracted RNA, that served as the sequencing template. Measured with immunoSEQ multiplex PCR; TCRdb has only the in-frame clones, and not every one. The sample yields 150,000 to 200,000 clones, 55% seen once. The sequenced sample consisted of CD4+ T cells sorted from blood. The sequence came from a human donor in good health. The J gene is TRBJ2-1, the V gene TRBV4-1; D gene unclear. This chain's CDR3 is CASSQSPAASYNEQFF. CDR3 nucleotides: TGCGCCAGCAGCCAAAGTCCCGCGGCCTCCTACAATGAGCAGTTCTTC.